The TCR beta chain under discussion was sequenced for a study of T-cell memory formation after mild COVID-19. On the study more broadly: Largely, TCR clusters stayed within a single donor.

TCRdb passed the 5' RACE reads through MiXCR, listing each CDR3 protein once. The sample includes hundreds of thousands of distinct CDR3 sequences, about 20% seen only once; the top ten take more than 10%. This clonotype was found many times. This clonotype was obtained from an adult woman who had mild COVID-19 (a few samples of this study predate the infection). Cell type and time point are not known. Sequenced sample: PBMCs or a T cell subset sorted from them (not recorded which).

As DNA, the CDR3 is TGTGCCAGCAGTTTAGCGGGAGGGCTCGAGACCCAGTACTTC. Its protein product is CASSLAGGLETQYF. This chain joins TRBV12-3 or TRBV12-4 and TRBJ2-5, with 7 bases that match TRBD2. With V trimmed by 0 bases and J by 5 bases, 3 bases remained unmatched. The CDR3 spans 14 residues.